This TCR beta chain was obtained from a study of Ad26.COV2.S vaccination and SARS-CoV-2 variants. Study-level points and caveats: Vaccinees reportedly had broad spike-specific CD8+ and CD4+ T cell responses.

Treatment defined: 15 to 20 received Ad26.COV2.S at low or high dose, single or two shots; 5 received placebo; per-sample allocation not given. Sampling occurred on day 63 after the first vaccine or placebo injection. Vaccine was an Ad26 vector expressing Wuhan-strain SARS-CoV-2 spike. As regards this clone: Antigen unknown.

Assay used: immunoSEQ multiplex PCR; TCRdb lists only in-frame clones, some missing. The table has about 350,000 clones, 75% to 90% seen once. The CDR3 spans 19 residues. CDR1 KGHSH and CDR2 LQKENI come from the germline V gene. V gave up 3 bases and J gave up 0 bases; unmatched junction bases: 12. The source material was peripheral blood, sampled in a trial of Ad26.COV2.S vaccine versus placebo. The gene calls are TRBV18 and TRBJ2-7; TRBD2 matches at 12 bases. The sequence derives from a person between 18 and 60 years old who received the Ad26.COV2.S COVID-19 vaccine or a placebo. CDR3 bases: TGTGCCAGCTCACCTTCGACTAGCGGGGGCTCACAGAACTCCTACGAGCAGTACTTC. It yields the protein CASSPSTSGGSQNSYEQYF.